This T cell receptor beta chain appears in the sequencing data of a study of OX40 agonist ivuxolimab in advanced cancers. Study as a whole: The study gave patients intravenous ivuxolimab at 0.01 to 10 mg/kg every 2 weeks. General study points: Clonal expansion was seen in CD4+ and CD8+ blood T cells by week 6 at 0.1 to 3.0 mg/kg.

As for this clone: No antigen is known for it.

The CDR3 is 15 residues long. V was pared by 0 bases and J by 5 bases, with 4 bases of the junction left unmatched. Germline assignment: CDR1 LNHNV and CDR2 YYDKDF (reference sequence). Clones were sequenced by immunoSEQ multiplex PCR, and TCRdb holds only the in-frame ones, with some missing. The sample records tens of thousands of clones, over 80% being singletons. The specimen comprised CD4+ or CD8+ T cells sorted from blood, sampled in a trial of the OX40 agonist ivuxolimab. The chain has TRBV15 and TRBJ2-1; TRBD2 matches 7 bases. This TCR came from an adult with an advanced solid tumor such as melanoma, head and neck, liver or kidney cancer. The CDR3 sequence is CATSRDSRGDNEQFF. DNA for the CDR3: TGTGCCACCAGCAGAGATAGCCGGGGGGACAATGAGCAGTTCTTC.